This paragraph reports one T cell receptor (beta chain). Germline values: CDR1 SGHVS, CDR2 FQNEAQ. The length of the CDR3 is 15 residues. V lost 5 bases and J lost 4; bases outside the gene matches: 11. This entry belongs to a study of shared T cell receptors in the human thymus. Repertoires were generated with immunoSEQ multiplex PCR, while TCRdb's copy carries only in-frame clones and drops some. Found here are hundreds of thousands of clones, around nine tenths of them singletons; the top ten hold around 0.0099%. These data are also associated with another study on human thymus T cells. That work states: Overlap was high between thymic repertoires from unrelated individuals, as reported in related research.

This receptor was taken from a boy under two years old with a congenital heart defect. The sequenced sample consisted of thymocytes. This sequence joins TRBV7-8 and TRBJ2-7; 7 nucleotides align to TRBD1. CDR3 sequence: CASSPSGTAPYEQYF. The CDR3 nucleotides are TGTGCCAGCAGCCCATCCGGGACAGCACCTTACGAGCAGTACTTC.